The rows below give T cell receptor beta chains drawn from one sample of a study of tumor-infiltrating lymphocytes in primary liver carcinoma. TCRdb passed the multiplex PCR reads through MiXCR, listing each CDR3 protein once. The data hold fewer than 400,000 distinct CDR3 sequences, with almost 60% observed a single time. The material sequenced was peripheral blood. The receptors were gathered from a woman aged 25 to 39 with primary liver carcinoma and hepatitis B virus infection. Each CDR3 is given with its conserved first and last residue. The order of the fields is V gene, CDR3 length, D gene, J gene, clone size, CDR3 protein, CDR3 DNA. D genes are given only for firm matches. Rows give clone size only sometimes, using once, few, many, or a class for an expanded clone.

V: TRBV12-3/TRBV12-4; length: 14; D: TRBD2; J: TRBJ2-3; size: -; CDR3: CASAGGHITDTQYF; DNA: TGTGCCAGCGCGGGGGGACACATCACAGATACGCAGTATTTT
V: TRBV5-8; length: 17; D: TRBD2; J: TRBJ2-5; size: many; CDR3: CASSRRTSGRRQETQYF; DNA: TGTGCCAGCAGCCGTAGGACTAGCGGGAGACGCCAAGAGACCCAGTACTTC
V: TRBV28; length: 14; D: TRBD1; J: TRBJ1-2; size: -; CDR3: CASSAPTGAYGYTF; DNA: TGTGCCAGCAGTGCCCCGACAGGGGCCTATGGCTACACCTTC
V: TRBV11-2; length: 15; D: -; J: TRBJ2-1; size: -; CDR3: CASSPGRRTYNEQFF; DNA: TGTGCCAGCAGCCCCGGGAGACGGACCTACAATGAGCAGTTCTTC
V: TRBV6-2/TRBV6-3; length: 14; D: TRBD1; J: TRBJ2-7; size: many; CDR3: CASSGTGVPYEQYF; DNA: TGTGCCAGCAGTGGGACAGGGGTCCCCTACGAGCAGTACTTC
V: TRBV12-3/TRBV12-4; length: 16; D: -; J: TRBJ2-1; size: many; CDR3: CASKLGDGISYNEQFF; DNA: TGTGCCAGCAAACTTGGGGACGGCATCTCCTACAATGAGCAGTTCTTC
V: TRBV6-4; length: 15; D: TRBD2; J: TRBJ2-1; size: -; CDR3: CASSEGREEDNEQFF; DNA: TGTGCCAGCAGTGAGGGGCGGGAGGAGGACAATGAGCAGTTCTTC
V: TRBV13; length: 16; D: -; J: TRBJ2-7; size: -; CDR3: CASSLGMGLGQYEQYF; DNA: TGTGCCAGCAGCTTAGGCATGGGGCTGGGTCAGTACGAGCAGTACTTC
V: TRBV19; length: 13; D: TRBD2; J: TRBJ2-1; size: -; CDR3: CASKRNGREEQFF; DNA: TGTGCCAGTAAGAGAAACGGGAGGGAAGAGCAGTTCTTC
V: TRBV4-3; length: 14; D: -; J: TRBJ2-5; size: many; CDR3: CASSHTGKQETQYF; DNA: TGCGCCAGCAGCCACACTGGAAAACAAGAGACCCAGTACTTC
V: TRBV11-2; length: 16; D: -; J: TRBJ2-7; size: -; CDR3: CTSSPEAGRGSNEQYF; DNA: TGTACCAGCAGCCCCGAGGCTGGAAGGGGTTCCAACGAGCAGTACTTC
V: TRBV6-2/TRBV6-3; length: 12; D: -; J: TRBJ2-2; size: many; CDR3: CASRTHREELFF; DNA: TGTGCCAGCAGGACCCACAGGGAGGAGCTGTTTTTT
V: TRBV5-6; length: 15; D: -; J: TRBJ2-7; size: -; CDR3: CASSSKTYGGYEQYF; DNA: TGTGCCAGCAGCTCGAAGACTTATGGGGGTTACGAGCAGTACTTC
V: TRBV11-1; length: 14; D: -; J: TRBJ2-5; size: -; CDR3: CISSRRPMGETQYF; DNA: TGTATCAGCAGCCGCCGCCCAATGGGCGAGACCCAGTACTTC
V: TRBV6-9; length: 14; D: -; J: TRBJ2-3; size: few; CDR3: CASSYYDESDTQYF; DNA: TGTGCCAGCAGTTATTACGATGAGTCAGATACGCAGTATTTT
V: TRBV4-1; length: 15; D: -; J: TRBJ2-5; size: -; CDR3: CASSQEVGRRETQYF; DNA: TGCGCCAGCAGCCAAGAGGTAGGGCGCCGGGAGACCCAGTACTTC
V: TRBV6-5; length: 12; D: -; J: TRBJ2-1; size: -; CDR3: CASSPGSYEQFF; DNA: TGTGCCAGTAGTCCCGGTAGCTATGAGCAGTTCTTC